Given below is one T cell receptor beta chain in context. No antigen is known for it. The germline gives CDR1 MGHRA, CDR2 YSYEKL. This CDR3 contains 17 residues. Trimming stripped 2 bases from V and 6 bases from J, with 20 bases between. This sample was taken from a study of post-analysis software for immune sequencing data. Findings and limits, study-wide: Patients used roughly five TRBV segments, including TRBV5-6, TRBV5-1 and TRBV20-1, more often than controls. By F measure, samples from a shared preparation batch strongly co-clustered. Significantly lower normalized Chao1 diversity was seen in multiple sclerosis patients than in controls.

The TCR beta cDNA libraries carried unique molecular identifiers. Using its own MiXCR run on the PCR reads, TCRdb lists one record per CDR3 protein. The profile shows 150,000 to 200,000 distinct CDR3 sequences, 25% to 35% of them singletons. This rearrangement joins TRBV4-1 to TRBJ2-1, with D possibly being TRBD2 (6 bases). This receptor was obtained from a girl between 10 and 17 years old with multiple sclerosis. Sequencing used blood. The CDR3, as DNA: TGCGCCAGCAGCCAATCGGTCGTACGGGACTGTATCAATGAGCAGTTCTTC. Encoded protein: CASSQSVVRDCINEQFF.